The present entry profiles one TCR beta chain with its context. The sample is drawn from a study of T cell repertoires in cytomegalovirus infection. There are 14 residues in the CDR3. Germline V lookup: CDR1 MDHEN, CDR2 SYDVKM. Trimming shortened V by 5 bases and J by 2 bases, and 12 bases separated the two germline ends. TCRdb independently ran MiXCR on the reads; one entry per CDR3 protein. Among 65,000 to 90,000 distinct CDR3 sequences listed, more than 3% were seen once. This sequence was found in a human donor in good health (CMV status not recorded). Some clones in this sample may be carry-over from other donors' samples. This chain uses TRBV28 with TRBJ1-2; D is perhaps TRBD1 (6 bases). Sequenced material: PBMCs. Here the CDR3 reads CASSTGQINYGYTF. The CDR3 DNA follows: TGTGCCAGCAGTACAGGACAGATAAACTATGGCTACACCTTC.